The source of this T cell receptor beta chain is a study of early T cells in non-severe SARS-CoV-2 infection. TCRdb re-derived calls from the 5' RACE reads in MiXCR, one entry per CDR3 protein. The sample consists of tens of thousands of distinct CDR3 sequences, less than 9.5% of them appearing once. Germline V gene data show CDR1 as SEHNR and CDR2 as FQNEAQ (reference sequence). The CDR3 is 13 residues long. The germline V and J ends were trimmed by 7 bases and 2 bases, with 9 bases remaining between them. This clonotype was found a few times. This material consisted of whole blood, taken at baseline. The V gene is TRBV7-9, the J gene TRBJ2-1; a possible D gene is TRBD1 (6 bases). The TCR comes from an adult who was a healthcare worker with PCR-confirmed SARS-CoV-2 infection or an uninfected control (not recorded which). DNA for the CDR3: TGTGCCAGCAACCGGGACACCTACAATGAGCAGTTCTTC. Amino acids: CASNRDTYNEQFF.